These T cell receptor beta chains were read from a single sample in a study of blood T cells in healthy people across ages. TCRdb used MiXCR to reprocess the 5' RACE reads, holding one entry per CDR3 protein. The table includes 800,000 or so distinct CDR3 sequences, around 62% detected once. The specimen was blood. All receptors come from a man younger than 45 in good health. CDR3s leave out the opening cysteine and the closing phenylalanine or tryptophan. Rows may omit the clone size; those that give it use once, few, many or a size class.

V gene	J gene	clone size	CDR3 protein
TRBV12-5	TRBJ1-2	few	ASGFAHYGYT
TRBV7-2	TRBJ2-7	few	ASSQGPASYEQY
TRBV4-2	TRBJ2-5	-	ASSQDTGSQETQY
TRBV9	TRBJ1-6	-	ASSLGQMNSPLH
TRBV20-1	TRBJ1-5	once	SASQGTASNQPQH
TRBV20-1	TRBJ2-5	-	SARDGTEQETQY
TRBV20-1	TRBJ2-1	-	SASRPPSYNEQF
TRBV20-1	TRBJ2-4	once	SARGRGIYGQY
TRBV25-1	TRBJ1-5	-	ASSATGVQPQH
TRBV7-2	-	-	ASSPRPGQWEETQY
TRBV11-2	TRBJ1-2	-	ASSSLGGSYGYT
TRBV6-1	-	-	ASSEYLQSLYEQY
TRBV5-5	TRBJ1-1	-	ASSSRTGTNTEAF
TRBV4-3	TRBJ2-1	-	ASSQEYRDNEQF
TRBV7-2	TRBJ2-3	-	ASSLATSSGTDTQY
TRBV29-1	TRBJ2-1	few	SGGRGNEQF
TRBV4-2	TRBJ2-5	-	ASSQDLTQETQY
TRBV29-1	TRBJ2-1	-	SVGGNNEQF
TRBV5-1	TRBJ2-5	few	ASSLAQDPQTQY